A selection of T cell receptor beta chains follows, all from one sample in a study of blood T cells in healthy people across ages. TCRdb ran MiXCR on the 5' RACE reads and lists one entry per CDR3 protein. Of about a million distinct CDR3 sequences listed, about two fifths are singletons. The sequenced sample was blood. These receptors were collected from a man between 18 and 29 years old in good health. The CDR3 runs from the conserved cysteine through the conserved F or W. The D gene is left open where the match is weak. Clone size is stated in some rows and not others, as once, few, many or a class when expanded.

J	D	size	V	DNA	CDR3
TRBJ2-7	.	few	TRBV29-1	TGCAGCGTTGAAGGCCCACTACCAGAGGGAGCGTACGAGCAGTACTTC	CSVEGPLPEGAYEQYF
TRBJ1-3	TRBD1	.	TRBV20-1	TGCAGTGCTGGACCAGGGGGTGTAAACACCATATATTTT	CSAGPGGVNTIYF
TRBJ2-1	.	many	TRBV20-1	TGCAGTGCTAGAGGCGTCGACAATGAGCAGTTCTTC	CSARGVDNEQFF
TRBJ2-3	.	.	TRBV20-1	TGCAGTGCTAGACTGCCTCTCACAGATACGCAGTATTTT	CSARLPLTDTQYF
TRBJ2-1	.	.	TRBV5-6	TGTGCCAGCAGGGCGAGGGGAGACTACAATGAGCAGTTCTTC	CASRARGDYNEQFF
TRBJ1-4	.	once	TRBV4-2	TGTGCCAGCAGCCAAGCGTTTGGTCGGTATAATGAAAAACTGTTTTTT	CASSQAFGRYNEKLFF
TRBJ2-1	.	.	TRBV15	TGTGCCACCAGCAGAGATCAGAGGGGTGCGCAGTTCTTC	CATSRDQRGAQFF
TRBJ1-2	.	.	TRBV20-1	TGCAGTGCTGGAGAGCCGGAAGGGGTCCTCTATGGCTACACCTTC	CSAGEPEGVLYGYTF
TRBJ2-3	.	few	TRBV14	TGTGCCAGCAGCCAAGATAGAAAAAGGGGATCTAGCACAGATACGCAGTATTTT	CASSQDRKRGSSTDTQYF
TRBJ2-5	TRBD2	few	TRBV12-3/TRBV12-4	TGTGCCAGCAGTTTGATGGGACTACCAAAAGAGACCCAGTACTTC	CASSLMGLPKETQYF
TRBJ1-1	.	.	TRBV11-2	TGTGCCAGCTTCCCAGGGCCGAGGGCAGGGACTGAAGCTTTCTTT	CASFPGPRAGTEAFF
TRBJ1-5	.	.	TRBV4-2	TGTGCCAGCAGCCAAGATGAGAGGGGGAGGGATAGCAATCAGCCCCAGCATTTT	CASSQDERGRDSNQPQHF
TRBJ2-2	.	.	TRBV5-1	TGCGCCAGCAGCGTGCTGGCGCTAGATAACACCGGGGAGCTGTTTTTT	CASSVLALDNTGELFF
TRBJ2-1	.	few	TRBV27	TGTGCCAGCAGTAACAGACCGGTCAGATCCTTGGTTCGGAAGATATACAATGAGCAGTTCTTC	CASSNRPVRSLVRKIYNEQFF
TRBJ1-2	.	.	TRBV7-2	TGTGCCAGCAGCTTAGGGATGCAGGATCCTCCCCACACCTTC	CASSLGMQDPPHTF
TRBJ2-3	TRBD2	.	TRBV9	TGTGCCAGCAGCCCACAGGCGGGGGGGATGGGAGATACGCAGTATTTT	CASSPQAGGMGDTQYF
TRBJ2-3	.	many	TRBV6-6	TGTGCCAGCAGTGGACCCACAGATACGCAGTATTTT	CASSGPTDTQYF
TRBJ2-2	.	.	TRBV20-1	TGCAGTGCTAGAGAAGGCGGGGAAAACGGGGAGCTGTTTTTT	CSAREGGENGELFF
TRBJ2-2	TRBD1	.	TRBV3-1	TGTGCCAGCAGTTCGGGACAGGGAAGAGCCGGGGAGCTGTTTTTT	CASSSGQGRAGELFF
TRBJ1-1	TRBD1	.	TRBV2	TGTGCCAGCAGTAAGGGACAGAGCACCAACCGCGCTGAAGCTTTCTTT	CASSKGQSTNRAEAFF
TRBJ1-4	TRBD1	.	TRBV27	TGTGCCAGCATTTTAGCAGGGGGGGGAGAAAAACTGTTTTTT	CASILAGGGEKLFF
TRBJ1-1	.	few	TRBV12-3/TRBV12-4	TGTGCCAGCAGTGTAGGGGAGGCAACTGAAGCTTTCTTT	CASSVGEATEAFF
TRBJ1-6	.	few	TRBV4-3	TGCGCCAGCAGCCTCGGATCGGACCCGGATAATTCACCCCTCCACTTT	CASSLGSDPDNSPLHF